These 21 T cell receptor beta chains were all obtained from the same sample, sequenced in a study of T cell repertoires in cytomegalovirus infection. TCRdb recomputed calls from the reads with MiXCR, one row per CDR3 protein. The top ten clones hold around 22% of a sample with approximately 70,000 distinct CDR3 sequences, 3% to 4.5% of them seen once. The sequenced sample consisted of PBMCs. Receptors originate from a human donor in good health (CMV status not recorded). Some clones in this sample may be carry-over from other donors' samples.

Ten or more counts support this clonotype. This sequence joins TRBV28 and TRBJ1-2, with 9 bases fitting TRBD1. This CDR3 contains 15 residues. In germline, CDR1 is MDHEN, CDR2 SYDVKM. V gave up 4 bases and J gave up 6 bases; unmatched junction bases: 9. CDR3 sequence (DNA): TGTGCCAGCAGTTCCTCCGGGACAGGGAAGGATGGCTACACCTTC. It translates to CASSSSGTGKDGYTF.

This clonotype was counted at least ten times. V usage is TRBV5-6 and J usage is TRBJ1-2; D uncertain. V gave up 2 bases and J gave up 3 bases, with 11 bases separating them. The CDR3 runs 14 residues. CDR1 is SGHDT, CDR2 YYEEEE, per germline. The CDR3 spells CASSFRTADYGYTF. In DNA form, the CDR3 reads TGTGCCAGCAGCTTCAGGACGGCGGACTATGGCTACACCTTC.

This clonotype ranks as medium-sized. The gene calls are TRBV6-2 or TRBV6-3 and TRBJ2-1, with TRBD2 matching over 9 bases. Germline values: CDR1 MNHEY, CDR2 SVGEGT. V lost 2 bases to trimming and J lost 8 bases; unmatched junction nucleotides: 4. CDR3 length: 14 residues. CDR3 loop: CASSYKAGGHEQFF. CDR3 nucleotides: TGTGCCAGCAGTTACAAAGCGGGGGGCCATGAGCAGTTCTTC.

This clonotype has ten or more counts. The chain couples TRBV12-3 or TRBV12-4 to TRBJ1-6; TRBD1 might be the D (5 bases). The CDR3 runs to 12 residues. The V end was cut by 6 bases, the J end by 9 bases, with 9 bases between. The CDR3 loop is CASSRVASPLHF. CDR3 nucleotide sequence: TGTGCCAGCAGCAGGGTAGCTTCACCCCTCCACTTT.

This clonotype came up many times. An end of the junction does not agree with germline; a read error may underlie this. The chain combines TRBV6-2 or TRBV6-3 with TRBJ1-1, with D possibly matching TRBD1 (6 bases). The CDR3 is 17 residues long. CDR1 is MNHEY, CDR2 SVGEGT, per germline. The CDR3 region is CASNTLTGGRRNSEAFF. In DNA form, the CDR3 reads TGTGCCAGCAATACCTTGACAGGCGGCCGGCGGAACTCTGAAGCTTTCTTT.

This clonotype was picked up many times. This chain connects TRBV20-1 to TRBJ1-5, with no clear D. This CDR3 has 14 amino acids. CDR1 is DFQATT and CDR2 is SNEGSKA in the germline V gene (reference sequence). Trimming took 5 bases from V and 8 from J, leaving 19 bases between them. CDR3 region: CSAPDMGTGEPQHF. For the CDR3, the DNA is TGCAGTGCTCCCGACATGGGAACCGGGGAGCCCCAGCATTTT.

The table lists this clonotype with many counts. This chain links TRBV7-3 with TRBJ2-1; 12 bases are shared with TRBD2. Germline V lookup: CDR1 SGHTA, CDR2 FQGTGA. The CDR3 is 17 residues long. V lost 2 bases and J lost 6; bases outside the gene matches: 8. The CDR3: CASSLRLAGGPGNEQFF. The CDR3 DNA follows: TGTGCCAGCAGCTTACGCCTAGCGGGAGGGCCGGGCAATGAGCAGTTCTTC.

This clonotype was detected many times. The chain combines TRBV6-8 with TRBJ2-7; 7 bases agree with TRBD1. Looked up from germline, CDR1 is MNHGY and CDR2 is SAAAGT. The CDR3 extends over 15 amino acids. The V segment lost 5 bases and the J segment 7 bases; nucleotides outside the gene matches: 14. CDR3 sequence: CASSPLDRVSREQYF. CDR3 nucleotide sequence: TGTGCCAGCAGTCCCCTAGACAGGGTTAGTAGGGAGCAGTACTTC.

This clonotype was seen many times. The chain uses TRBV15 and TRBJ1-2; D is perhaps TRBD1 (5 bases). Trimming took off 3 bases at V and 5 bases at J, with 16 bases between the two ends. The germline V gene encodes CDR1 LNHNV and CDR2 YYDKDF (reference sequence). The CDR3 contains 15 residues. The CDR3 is CATSSTGTARYGYTF. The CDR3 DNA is TGTGCCACCAGCAGTACTGGGACGGCCAGATATGGCTACACCTTC.

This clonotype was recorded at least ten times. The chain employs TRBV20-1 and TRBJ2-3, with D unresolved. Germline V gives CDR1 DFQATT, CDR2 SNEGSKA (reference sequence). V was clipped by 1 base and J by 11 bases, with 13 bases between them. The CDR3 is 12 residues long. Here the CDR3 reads CSARVGGLGQYF. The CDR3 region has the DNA TGCAGTGCTAGAGTCGGCGGCCTAGGGCAGTATTTT.

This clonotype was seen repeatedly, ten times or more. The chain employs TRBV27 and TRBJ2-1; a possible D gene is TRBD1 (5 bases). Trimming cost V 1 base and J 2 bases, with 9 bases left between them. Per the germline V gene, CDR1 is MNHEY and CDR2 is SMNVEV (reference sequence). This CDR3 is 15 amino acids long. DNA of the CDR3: TGTGCCAGCAGTTTATTCCGGACAACCTACAATGAGCAGTTCTTC. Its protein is CASSLFRTTYNEQFF.

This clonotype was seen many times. CDR3 in DNA: TGCGCCAGCAGCCAAGTAACAGGGGATGAAGCTTTCTTT. This codes for CASSQVTGDEAFF. V usage is TRBV4-1 and J usage is TRBJ1-1; 7 nucleotides agree with TRBD1. Germline V gene data show CDR1 as MGHRA and CDR2 as YSYEKL. This CDR3 is 13 amino acids long. V trimming: 1 base; J trimming: 7 bases; junction bases outside the gene matches: 3.

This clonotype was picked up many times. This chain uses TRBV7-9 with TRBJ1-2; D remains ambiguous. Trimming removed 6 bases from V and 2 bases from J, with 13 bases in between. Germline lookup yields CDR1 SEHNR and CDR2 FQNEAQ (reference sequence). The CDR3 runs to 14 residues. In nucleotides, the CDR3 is TGTGCCAGCAGAGACTCCGGGAGGAACTATGGCTACACCTTC. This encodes CASRDSGRNYGYTF.

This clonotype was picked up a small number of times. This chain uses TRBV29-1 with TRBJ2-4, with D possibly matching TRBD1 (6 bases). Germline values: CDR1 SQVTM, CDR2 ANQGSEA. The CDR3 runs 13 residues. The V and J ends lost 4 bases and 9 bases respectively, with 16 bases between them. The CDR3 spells CSVVLQGIGIQYF. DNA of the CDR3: TGCAGCGTTGTGCTACAGGGAATAGGCATTCAGTACTTC.

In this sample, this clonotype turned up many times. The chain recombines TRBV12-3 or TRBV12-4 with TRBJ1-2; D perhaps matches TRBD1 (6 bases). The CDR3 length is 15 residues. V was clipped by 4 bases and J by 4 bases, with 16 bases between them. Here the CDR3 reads CASSSNQGFGYGYTF. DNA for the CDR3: TGTGCCAGCAGTTCCAACCAGGGGTTTGGCTATGGCTACACCTTC.

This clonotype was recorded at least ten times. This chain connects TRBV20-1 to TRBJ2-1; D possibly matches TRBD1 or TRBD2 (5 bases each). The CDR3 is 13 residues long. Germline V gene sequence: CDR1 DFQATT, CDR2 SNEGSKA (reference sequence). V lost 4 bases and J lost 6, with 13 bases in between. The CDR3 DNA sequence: TGCAGTGCTAAGGGACCCATGGTCAATGAGCAGTTCTTC. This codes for CSAKGPMVNEQFF.

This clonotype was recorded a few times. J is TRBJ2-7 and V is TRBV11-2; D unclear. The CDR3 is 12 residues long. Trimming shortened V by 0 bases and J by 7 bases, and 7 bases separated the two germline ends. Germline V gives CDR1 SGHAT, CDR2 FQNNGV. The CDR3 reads CASSLEAGEQYF. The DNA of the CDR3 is TGTGCCAGCAGCTTAGAGGCCGGGGAGCAGTACTTC.

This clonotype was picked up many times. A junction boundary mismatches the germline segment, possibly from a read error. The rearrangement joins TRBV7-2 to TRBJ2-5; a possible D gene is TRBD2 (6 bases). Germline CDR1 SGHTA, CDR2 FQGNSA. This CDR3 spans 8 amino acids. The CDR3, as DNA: TGTGCCAGCCCCAGGGAGGAGTTC. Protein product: CASPREEF.

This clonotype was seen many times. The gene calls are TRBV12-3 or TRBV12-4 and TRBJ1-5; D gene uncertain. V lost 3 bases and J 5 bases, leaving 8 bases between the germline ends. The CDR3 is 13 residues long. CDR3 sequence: CASSFGDDQPQHF. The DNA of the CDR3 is TGTGCCAGCAGTTTCGGAGACGATCAGCCCCAGCATTTT.

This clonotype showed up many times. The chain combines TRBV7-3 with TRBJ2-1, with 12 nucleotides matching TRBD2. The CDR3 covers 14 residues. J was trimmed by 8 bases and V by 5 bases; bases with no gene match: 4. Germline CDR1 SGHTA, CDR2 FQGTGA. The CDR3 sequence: CASSASGGVDEQFF. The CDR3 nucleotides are TGTGCCAGCAGCGCTAGCGGGGGGGTCGATGAGCAGTTCTTC.

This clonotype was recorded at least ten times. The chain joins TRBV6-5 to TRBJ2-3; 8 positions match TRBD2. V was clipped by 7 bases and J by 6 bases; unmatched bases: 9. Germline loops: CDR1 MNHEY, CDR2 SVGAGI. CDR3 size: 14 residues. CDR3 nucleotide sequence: TGTGCCAGCACCTCGGGGGGGATGGTGGATACGCAGTATTTT. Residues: CASTSGGMVDTQYF.